The rows below give T cell receptor beta chains drawn from one sample of a study of beta chain features in type 1 diabetes. The protocol was immunoSEQ multiplex PCR, while the TCRdb copy is restricted to in-frame clones and leaves out a portion. The sample has 500,000 to 800,000 clones, 9.5% to 15% seen once. Input material: naive CD4+ T cells from blood. Receptors originate from a man aged 25 to 40 with type 1 diabetes. CDR3s include the opening cysteine and the closing phenylalanine or tryptophan. A D gene is named only where the DNA matches it firmly. Size values are once, few and many counts, or a class for expanded clones, and some rows have none.

j_call | d_call | v_call | clone_size | cdr3_nt | cdr3_aa
TRBJ2-3 | - | TRBV19 | - | TGTGCCAGTAGTAACAGGGGCACAGATACGCAGTATTTT | CASSNRGTDTQYF
TRBJ2-1 | - | TRBV11-3 | - | TGTGCCAGCAGCTTAGATATTGGCAGGGCCGATGAGCAGTTCTTC | CASSLDIGRADEQFF
TRBJ2-4 | TRBD2 | TRBV7-9 | - | TGTGCCAGCAGCCCCGGACTAGCGGGGTCAAACATTCAGTACTTC | CASSPGLAGSNIQYF
TRBJ2-2 | - | TRBV7-2 | few | TGTGCCAGCAGCAGAGGACAGAGGCCCGGGGAGCTGTTTTTT | CASSRGQRPGELFF
TRBJ2-2 | - | TRBV29-1 | few | TGCAGCGTTGGGGTCCGGGACCTTAACACCGGGGAGCTGTTTTTT | CSVGVRDLNTGELFF
TRBJ2-2 | - | TRBV19 | few | TGTGCCAGTGGACAGAACACCGGGGAGCTGTTTTTT | CASGQNTGELFF
TRBJ2-1 | TRBD1 | TRBV7-9 | few | TGTGCCAGCAGCTTAGCGGACAGGTACAATGAGCAGTTCTTC | CASSLADRYNEQFF
TRBJ2-3 | TRBD2 | TRBV7-2 | few | TGTGCCAGCAGCCTACAAACTAGCGGGGGGGATACGCAGTATTTT | CASSLQTSGGDTQYF
TRBJ2-7 | TRBD1 | TRBV19 | - | TGTGCCAGTAGTGTCCGGGACAGGAACTCCTACGAGCAGTACTTC | CASSVRDRNSYEQYF
TRBJ2-7 | TRBD1 | TRBV6-5 | - | TGTGCCAGCAGTCCAGGGGGCCGGCCTTCCTACGAGCAGTACTTC | CASSPGGRPSYEQYF
TRBJ2-5 | - | TRBV19 | - | TGTGCCAGTAAAGCAGGGACGACCGGGACCCTGGGGGAGACCCAGTACTTC | CASKAGTTGTLGETQYF
TRBJ2-1 | - | TRBV6-5 | - | TGTGCCAGCAGTGAGACAGGTTACAATGAGCAGTTCTTC | CASSETGYNEQFF
TRBJ1-6 | - | TRBV7-2 | few | TGTGCCAGCAGGACAGGCTCGGATAATTCACCCCTCCACTTT | CASRTGSDNSPLHF
TRBJ2-7 | - | TRBV4-1 | - | TGCGCCAGCAGCCAAGGGATGGCGGGGAGCTCCTACGAGCAGTACTTC | CASSQGMAGSSYEQYF
TRBJ1-6 | - | TRBV9 | few | TGTGCCAGCAGCGGAGGACGGTTGGATTCACCCCTCCACTTT | CASSGGRLDSPLHF
TRBJ2-3 | TRBD1 | TRBV18 | - | TGTGCCAGCTCACCACTTGGGACAGGGTACTCAGATACGCAGTATTTT | CASSPLGTGYSDTQYF
TRBJ1-6 | - | TRBV9 | - | TGTGCCAGCAGCGTAGAGGGAAATAGCTATAATTCACCCCTCCACTTT | CASSVEGNSYNSPLHF
TRBJ2-3 | - | TRBV6-5 | - | TGTGCCAGCAGTTCAACCTCATTTATAGATACGCAGTATTTT | CASSSTSFIDTQYF
TRBJ1-1 | - | TRBV27 | - | TGTGCCAGCAGAATACAGCCGGACAGCATGAACACTGAAGCTTTCTTT | CASRIQPDSMNTEAFF
TRBJ2-6 | - | TRBV4-3 | - | TGCGCCAGCAGCCAAGAGATGAGGGGAGCTGGGGCCAACGTCCTGACTTTC | CASSQEMRGAGANVLTF
TRBJ1-2 | - | TRBV28 | - | TGTGCCAGCCAGGAACAGGGAGGAGGCTACACCTTC | CASQEQGGGYTF
TRBJ1-4 | - | TRBV30 | few | TGTGCCTGGAGTGTTAGCGAAAAACTGTTTTTT | CAWSVSEKLFF
TRBJ1-2 | - | TRBV7-9 | few | TGTGCCAGCAGCTTAGTTCAGGACTATGGCTACACCTTC | CASSLVQDYGYTF
TRBJ2-5 | - | TRBV15 | - | TGTGCCACCAGCAGAGATCATTACTTC | CATSRDHYF